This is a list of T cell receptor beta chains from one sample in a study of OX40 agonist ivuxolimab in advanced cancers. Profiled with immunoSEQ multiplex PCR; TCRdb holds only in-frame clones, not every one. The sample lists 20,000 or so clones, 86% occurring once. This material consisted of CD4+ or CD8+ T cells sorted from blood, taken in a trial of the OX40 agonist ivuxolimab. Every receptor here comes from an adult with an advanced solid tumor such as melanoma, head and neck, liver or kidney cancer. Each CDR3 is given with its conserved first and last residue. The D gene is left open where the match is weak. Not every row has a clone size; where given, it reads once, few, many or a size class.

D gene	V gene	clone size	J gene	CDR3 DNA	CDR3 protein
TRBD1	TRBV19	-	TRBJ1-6	TGTGCCAGTAGTGCGGACAGGGAATCAGATTCACCCCTCCACTTT	CASSADRESDSPLHF
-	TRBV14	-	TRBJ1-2	TGTGCCAGCAGCCACTACAAGACAGGTTTCCTAGATGGCTACACCTTC	CASSHYKTGFLDGYTF
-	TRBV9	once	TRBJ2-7	TGTGCCAGCAGCCCAGGTGGGGGGAGCGAGCAGTACTTC	CASSPGGGSEQYF
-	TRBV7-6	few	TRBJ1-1	TGTGCCAGCAGCTTCAGTAACGCCGGGAGGACTGAAGCTTTCTTT	CASSFSNAGRTEAFF
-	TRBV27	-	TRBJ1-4	TGTGCCAGCAGTTTCTCTTGGAGTGGAGAAAAACTGTTTTTT	CASSFSWSGEKLFF
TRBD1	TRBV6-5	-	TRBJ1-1	TGTGCCAGCAGTTACGCCCCGGTGGACAGGGGGACTGAAGCTTTCTTT	CASSYAPVDRGTEAFF
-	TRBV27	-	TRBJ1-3	TGTGCCAGCAGTCCGGTGGGGGGCTATGGAAACACCATATATTTT	CASSPVGGYGNTIYF
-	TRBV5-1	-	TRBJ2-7	TGCGCCAGCAGCTTGGGGCAGTCCTACGAGCAGTACTTC	CASSLGQSYEQYF
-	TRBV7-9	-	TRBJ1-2	TGTGCCAGCAGTCGCCGGATGGGGGTGGGTGGCTACACCTTC	CASSRRMGVGGYTF
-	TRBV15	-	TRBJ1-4	TGTGCCACCAGCAGTTGGGTGGGGAAAGCAACTAATGAAAAACTGTTTTTT	CATSSWVGKATNEKLFF
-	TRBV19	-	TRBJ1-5	TGTGCCACGTCCGCCACCCTGAGTAGCAATCAGCCCCAGCATTTT	CATSATLSSNQPQHF
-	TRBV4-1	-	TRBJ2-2	TGCGCCAGCAGCCAAGGAGCAGGGCCCGGGGAGCTGTTTTTT	CASSQGAGPGELFF
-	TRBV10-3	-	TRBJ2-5	TGTGCCATCAGTGGAGTACAAGAGACCCAGTACTTC	CAISGVQETQYF
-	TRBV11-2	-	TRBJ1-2	TGTGCCAGCAGCGACACAGGGAACGGCTACACCTTC	CASSDTGNGYTF
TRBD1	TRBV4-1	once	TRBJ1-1	TGCGCCAGCAGCCAAGTACAGGGGGTCCCTGAAGCTTTCTTT	CASSQVQGVPEAFF
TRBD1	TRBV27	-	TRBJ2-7	TGTGCCAGCAGCCATAATTTACAGGGGGATGGCTACGAGCAGTACTTC	CASSHNLQGDGYEQYF
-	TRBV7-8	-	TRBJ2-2	TGTGCCAGCAGCTTAGCGTGGCAGGGTGCGGGCACCGGGGAGCTGTTTTTT	CASSLAWQGAGTGELFF
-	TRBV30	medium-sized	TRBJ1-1	TGTGCCTGGGGAGCCACGGGGACTGAAGCTTTCTTT	CAWGATGTEAFF
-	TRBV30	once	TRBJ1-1	TGTGCCTGGAGTGGGGACCGGACCACTGAAGCTTTCTTT	CAWSGDRTTEAFF
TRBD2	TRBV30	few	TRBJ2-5	TGTGCCTGGAGTTCTTGGCTAGCGGATCAAGAGACCCAGTACTTC	CAWSSWLADQETQYF
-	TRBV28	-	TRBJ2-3	TGTGCCATCTCAGAGGGGGTGGCGGGAAGCACAGATACGCAGTATTTT	CAISEGVAGSTDTQYF
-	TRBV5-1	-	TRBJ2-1	TGCGCCAGCAGCTTGAACTACTACAATGAGCAGTTCTTC	CASSLNYYNEQFF
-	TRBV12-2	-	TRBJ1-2	TGTGCAAGTCGCTTAGCGGAGGGGCGCAGCTATGGCTACACCTTC	CASRLAEGRSYGYTF
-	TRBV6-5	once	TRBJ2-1	TGTGCCAGCAGCCTGAAACAGGGCAATGAGCAGTTCTTC	CASSLKQGNEQFF
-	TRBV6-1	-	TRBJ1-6	TGTGCCAGCAGTGAAGAGGTGGGGCAGATCTCCTATAATTCACCCCTCCACTTT	CASSEEVGQISYNSPLHF
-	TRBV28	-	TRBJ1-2	TGTGCCAGCAGTTTGGGTGGTCGATGGAGGTTGGATGGCTACACCTTC	CASSLGGRWRLDGYTF
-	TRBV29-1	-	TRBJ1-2	TGCAGCGTTGAGACGACCGCTGGCTATGGCTACACCTTC	CSVETTAGYGYTF
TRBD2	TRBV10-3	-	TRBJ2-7	TGTGCCATCAGTCCCCTAGCGGGAGGCCTCTCCTACGAGCAGTACTTC	CAISPLAGGLSYEQYF
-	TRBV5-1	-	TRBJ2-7	TGCGCCAGCAGCTCCCGGTCAGGCCCACCCTACGAGCAGTACTTC	CASSSRSGPPYEQYF
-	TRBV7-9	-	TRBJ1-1	TGTGCCAGCAGCTCCACCGGGGAGGTTGAAGCTTTCTTT	CASSSTGEVEAFF
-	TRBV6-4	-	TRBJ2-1	TGTGCCAGCAGCCCTACAGGGAGGGGGGAGAATGAGCAGTTCTTC	CASSPTGRGENEQFF